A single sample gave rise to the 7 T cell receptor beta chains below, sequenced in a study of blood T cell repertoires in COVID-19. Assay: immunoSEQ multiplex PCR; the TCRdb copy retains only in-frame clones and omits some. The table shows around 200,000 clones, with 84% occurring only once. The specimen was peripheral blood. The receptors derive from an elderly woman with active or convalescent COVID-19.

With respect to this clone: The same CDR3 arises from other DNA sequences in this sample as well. CDR3 sequence: CASSLGTGGYGYTF. In nucleotides, the CDR3 is TGCGCCAGCAGCTTGGGTACAGGGGGCTATGGCTACACCTTC. The gene calls are TRBV5-1 and TRBJ1-2; 8 bases map to TRBD1. CDR1 is SGHRS, CDR2 YFSETQ, per germline. V shed 0 bases and J 4 bases; nucleotides not matched to a gene: 2. The CDR3 spans 14 residues. Variable domain in full (rest from reference TRBV5-1 and TRBJ1-2): KAGVTQTPRYLIKTRGQQVTLSCSPISGHRSVSWYQQTPGQGLQFLFEYFSETQRNKGNFPGRFSGRQFSNSRSEMNVSTLELGDSALYLCASSLGTGGYGYTFGSGTRLTVV.

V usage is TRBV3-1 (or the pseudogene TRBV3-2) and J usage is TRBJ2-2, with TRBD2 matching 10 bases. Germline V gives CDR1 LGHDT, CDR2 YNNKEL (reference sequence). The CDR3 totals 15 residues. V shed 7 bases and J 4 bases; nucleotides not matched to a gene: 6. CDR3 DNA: TGTGCCAGCACCCTAACTAGCGGGGCCACCGGGGAGCTGTTTTTT. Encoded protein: CASTLTSGATGELFF.

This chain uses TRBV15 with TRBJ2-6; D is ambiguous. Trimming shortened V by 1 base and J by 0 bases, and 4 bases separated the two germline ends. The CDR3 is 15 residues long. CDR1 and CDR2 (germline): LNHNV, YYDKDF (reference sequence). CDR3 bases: TGTGCCACCAGCAGAGCCTTCTCTGGGGCCAACGTCCTGACTTTC. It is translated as CATSRAFSGANVLTF.

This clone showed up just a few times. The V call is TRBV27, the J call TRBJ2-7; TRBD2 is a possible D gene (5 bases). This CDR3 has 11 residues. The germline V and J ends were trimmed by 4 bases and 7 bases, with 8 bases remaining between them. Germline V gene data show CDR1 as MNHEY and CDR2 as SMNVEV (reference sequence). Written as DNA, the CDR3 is TGTGCCAGCAGTTACCGGGGTGAGCAGTACTTC. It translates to CASSYRGEQYF.

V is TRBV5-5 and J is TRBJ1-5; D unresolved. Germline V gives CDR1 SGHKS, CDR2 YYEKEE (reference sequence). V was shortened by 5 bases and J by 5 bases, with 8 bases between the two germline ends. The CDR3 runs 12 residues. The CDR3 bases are TGTGCCAGCAGTTTCAGTGATCAGCCCCAGCATTTT. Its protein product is CASSFSDQPQHF.

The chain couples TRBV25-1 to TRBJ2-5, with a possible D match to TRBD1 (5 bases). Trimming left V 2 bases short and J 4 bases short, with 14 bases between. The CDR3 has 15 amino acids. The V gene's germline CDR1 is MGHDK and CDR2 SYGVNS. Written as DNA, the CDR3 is TGTGCCAGCAGTGAAATAGGCAGGGTAGGAGAGACCCAGTACTTC. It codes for CASSEIGRVGETQYF.

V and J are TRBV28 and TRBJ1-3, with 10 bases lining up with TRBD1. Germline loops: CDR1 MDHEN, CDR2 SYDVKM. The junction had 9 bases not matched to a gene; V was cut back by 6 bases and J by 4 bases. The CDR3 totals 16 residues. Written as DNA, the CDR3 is TGTGCCAGCAGCTCCTGGGACAGGGGAAGCGGAAACACCATATATTTT. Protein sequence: CASSSWDRGSGNTIYF.